The rows below give T cell receptor beta chains drawn from one sample of a study of cytomegalovirus exposure and HLA in healthy donors. Only in-frame clones appear in the TCRdb table, and some are missing; sequencing was by immunoSEQ multiplex PCR. This table holds 150,000 or so clones, roughly 71% found once. Sequenced sample: PBMCs. The receptors shown here come from a girl aged 10 to 17 in good health and CMV-seronegative. The CDR3 runs from the conserved cysteine through the conserved F or W. Fields, in order: CDR3 DNA, CDR3 protein, V gene, clone size, D gene, CDR3 length, J gene. D genes are given only for firm matches. Only some rows state a clone size, as once, few, many or a class for expanded clones.

cdr3_nt: TGTGCCAGCAGTGAAGGAGTAGCGGGTACAGATACGCAGTATTTT
cdr3_aa: CASSEGVAGTDTQYF
v_call: TRBV6-1
clone_size: few
d_call: TRBD2
cdr3_length: 15
j_call: TRBJ2-3

cdr3_nt: TGTGCCAGCAGCTTGGCGGGTCCCGGGGAGCTGTTTTTT
cdr3_aa: CASSLAGPGELFF
v_call: TRBV5-6
clone_size: few
d_call: NA
cdr3_length: 13
j_call: TRBJ2-2

cdr3_nt: TGTGCCAGCAGCCAGACAGGGGTTAGTTCTGGAAACACCATATATTTT
cdr3_aa: CASSQTGVSSGNTIYF
v_call: TRBV4-2
clone_size: few
d_call: TRBD1
cdr3_length: 16
j_call: TRBJ1-3

cdr3_nt: TGTGCCAGCAGGGGGGCAGGATCCTACGAGCAGTACTTC
cdr3_aa: CASRGAGSYEQYF
v_call: TRBV2
clone_size: NA
d_call: NA
cdr3_length: 13
j_call: TRBJ2-7

cdr3_nt: TGTGCCAGCAGTGTGGGGCCCACAGGGACGAGTCAGCCCCAGCATTTT
cdr3_aa: CASSVGPTGTSQPQHF
v_call: TRBV2
clone_size: NA
d_call: NA
cdr3_length: 16
j_call: TRBJ1-5

cdr3_nt: TGTGCCAGCAGCCAAGACCTCGGGGGCTATGGCTACACCTTC
cdr3_aa: CASSQDLGGYGYTF
v_call: TRBV14
clone_size: NA
d_call: NA
cdr3_length: 14
j_call: TRBJ1-2

cdr3_nt: TGTGCCAGCTCACCCGGCTACGAGCAGTACTTC
cdr3_aa: CASSPGYEQYF
v_call: TRBV18
clone_size: NA
d_call: NA
cdr3_length: 11
j_call: TRBJ2-7

cdr3_nt: TGCGCCAGCAGTCAATCGTGGGGACCGGGACAGATAGCCAAAAACATTCAGTACTTC
cdr3_aa: CASSQSWGPGQIAKNIQYF
v_call: TRBV23-1
clone_size: NA
d_call: TRBD1
cdr3_length: 19
j_call: TRBJ2-4

cdr3_nt: TGTGCCAGCTCACCGGGCGCAACTAATGAAAAACTGTTTTTT
cdr3_aa: CASSPGATNEKLFF
v_call: TRBV18
clone_size: NA
d_call: NA
cdr3_length: 14
j_call: TRBJ1-4

cdr3_nt: TGTGCCAGCAGCTTGTTGCGGAAGAACACCGGGGAGCTGTTTTTT
cdr3_aa: CASSLLRKNTGELFF
v_call: TRBV5-6
clone_size: few
d_call: NA
cdr3_length: 15
j_call: TRBJ2-2

cdr3_nt: TGCGCCAGCAGCCGGGACAGCTTCTCCTACGAGCAGTACTTC
cdr3_aa: CASSRDSFSYEQYF
v_call: TRBV5-1
clone_size: NA
d_call: TRBD1
cdr3_length: 14
j_call: TRBJ2-7

cdr3_nt: TGTGCCAGCACCCCGCGGGGCCGGGGCACTGAAGCTTTCTTT
cdr3_aa: CASTPRGRGTEAFF
v_call: TRBV5-6
clone_size: few
d_call: NA
cdr3_length: 14
j_call: TRBJ1-1

cdr3_nt: TGTGCAAGTCGCTTAGACCAGGGCCCAACTAATGAAAAACTGTTTTTT
cdr3_aa: CASRLDQGPTNEKLFF
v_call: TRBV12-2
clone_size: NA
d_call: NA
cdr3_length: 16
j_call: TRBJ1-4

cdr3_nt: TGTGCCAGCAGCCCCCGGGTTAGGAGAGTTCGGGATACGCAGTATTTT
cdr3_aa: CASSPRVRRVRDTQYF
v_call: TRBV5-8
clone_size: NA
d_call: NA
cdr3_length: 16
j_call: TRBJ2-3

cdr3_nt: TGTGCCAGCGGCCGGGACAGTAATTCACCCCTCCACTTT
cdr3_aa: CASGRDSNSPLHF
v_call: TRBV6-4
clone_size: NA
d_call: TRBD1
cdr3_length: 13
j_call: TRBJ1-6

cdr3_nt: TGTGCCATCAGTGAGCCTAGGGACAGCAACACTGAAGCTTTCTTT
cdr3_aa: CAISEPRDSNTEAFF
v_call: TRBV10-3
clone_size: few
d_call: TRBD1
cdr3_length: 15
j_call: TRBJ1-1

cdr3_nt: TGTGCCTGGGGGGGGAGATCCGGGGAGCTGTTTTTT
cdr3_aa: CAWGGRSGELFF
v_call: TRBV30
clone_size: NA
d_call: NA
cdr3_length: 12
j_call: TRBJ2-2

cdr3_nt: TGTGCCAGCAGTTTAGGGCCTGGCGCCGTCTACGAGCAGTACTTC
cdr3_aa: CASSLGPGAVYEQYF
v_call: TRBV27
clone_size: NA
d_call: NA
cdr3_length: 15
j_call: TRBJ2-7

cdr3_nt: TGTGCCAGCCTTGCAATGGGAGAGTCCTACGAGCAGTACTTC
cdr3_aa: CASLAMGESYEQYF
v_call: TRBV6-1
clone_size: NA
d_call: NA
cdr3_length: 14
j_call: TRBJ2-7

cdr3_nt: TGTGCTAGCAGCTCCGGGATATCCTTGGGAGAAAAACTGTTTTTT
cdr3_aa: CASSSGISLGEKLFF
v_call: TRBV7-7
clone_size: NA
d_call: NA
cdr3_length: 15
j_call: TRBJ1-4

cdr3_nt: TGTGCCAGCTCCCTCCGGGGGGTCTCCTACGAGCAGTACTTC
cdr3_aa: CASSLRGVSYEQYF
v_call: TRBV18
clone_size: NA
d_call: TRBD2
cdr3_length: 14
j_call: TRBJ2-7

cdr3_nt: TGTGCCAGCAGTTACTTTAGGGGGCAAGCTTTCTTT
cdr3_aa: CASSYFRGQAFF
v_call: TRBV6-5
clone_size: few
d_call: TRBD1
cdr3_length: 12
j_call: TRBJ1-1

cdr3_nt: TGCGCCAGCAGCTCCTTGGACAGGAGTACCACCGGGGAGCTGTTTTTT
cdr3_aa: CASSSLDRSTTGELFF
v_call: TRBV5-1
clone_size: few
d_call: TRBD1
cdr3_length: 16
j_call: TRBJ2-2

cdr3_nt: TGTGCCAGCAGCTTCCCCGGGACAGGGGAAGTCGGGGGCGGCTACACCTTC
cdr3_aa: CASSFPGTGEVGGGYTF
v_call: TRBV9
clone_size: NA
d_call: TRBD1
cdr3_length: 17
j_call: TRBJ1-2

cdr3_nt: TGTGCCAGCAGCCCACCGGGACAGGGGGATGGCTACACCTTC
cdr3_aa: CASSPPGQGDGYTF
v_call: TRBV5-4
clone_size: few
d_call: TRBD1
cdr3_length: 14
j_call: TRBJ1-2

cdr3_nt: TGCGCCAGCAGCCAAGAGTACCCAGGGGCCACAGATACGCAGTATTTT
cdr3_aa: CASSQEYPGATDTQYF
v_call: TRBV4-1
clone_size: NA
d_call: NA
cdr3_length: 16
j_call: TRBJ2-3

cdr3_nt: TGTGCCAGCAGCCGGACTAGCGGGGGGATAGAGACCCAGTACTTC
cdr3_aa: CASSRTSGGIETQYF
v_call: TRBV27
clone_size: NA
d_call: TRBD2
cdr3_length: 15
j_call: TRBJ2-5

cdr3_nt: TGTGCCAGCAGCCCCGGGAGGGGCAGGGACTATGGCTACACCTTC
cdr3_aa: CASSPGRGRDYGYTF
v_call: TRBV6-5
clone_size: few
d_call: NA
cdr3_length: 15
j_call: TRBJ1-2

cdr3_nt: TGTGCTAGTGGTCTCTATCCAGGGGGTGGGACTGAAGCTTTCTTT
cdr3_aa: CASGLYPGGGTEAFF
v_call: TRBV12-5
clone_size: NA
d_call: TRBD1
cdr3_length: 15
j_call: TRBJ1-1

cdr3_nt: TGTGCCAGCAGCTTGGTCACAGTGAACACTGAAGCTTTCTTT
cdr3_aa: CASSLVTVNTEAFF
v_call: TRBV5-1
clone_size: few
d_call: NA
cdr3_length: 14
j_call: TRBJ1-1

cdr3_nt: TGCGCCAGCAGCCAAGTCGGGAATCAGCCCCAGCATTTT
cdr3_aa: CASSQVGNQPQHF
v_call: TRBV4-1
clone_size: NA
d_call: NA
cdr3_length: 13
j_call: TRBJ1-5

cdr3_nt: TGCGCCAGCAGTGAGTTTGCGGCAGGGGGCACAGATACGCAGTATTTT
cdr3_aa: CASSEFAAGGTDTQYF
v_call: TRBV10-2
clone_size: NA
d_call: NA
cdr3_length: 16
j_call: TRBJ2-3

cdr3_nt: TGTGCCAGCAGCGTAGATGGACAGGCCCCGAACACCGGGGAGCTGTTTTTT
cdr3_aa: CASSVDGQAPNTGELFF
v_call: TRBV9
clone_size: NA
d_call: TRBD1
cdr3_length: 17
j_call: TRBJ2-2

cdr3_nt: TGTGCCAGCAGCCACATGACAACCCAAGAGACCCAGTACTTC
cdr3_aa: CASSHMTTQETQYF
v_call: TRBV11-2
clone_size: NA
d_call: NA
cdr3_length: 14
j_call: TRBJ2-5

cdr3_nt: TGCAGCGTTGCTGGGGCCCATGGCTACACCTTC
cdr3_aa: CSVAGAHGYTF
v_call: TRBV29-1
clone_size: NA
d_call: NA
cdr3_length: 11
j_call: TRBJ1-2